These 16 T cell receptor beta chains came from one sample sequenced in a study of T cells after yellow fever vaccination. TCRdb called the 5' RACE reads again in MiXCR, with one record for every CDR3 protein. The sample includes some 240,000 distinct CDR3 sequences, 3.6% of them seen just once. The material sequenced was PBMCs, taken 15 days after the yellow fever booster vaccination. These receptors were collected from a man younger than 35 who received the YFV17D yellow fever vaccine.

This clonotype was counted ten times or more. The chain links TRBV15 to TRBJ2-5; D remains ambiguous. Germline lookup yields CDR1 LNHNV and CDR2 YYDKDF (reference sequence). This CDR3 region has 15 residues. Trimming shortened V by 0 bases and J by 4 bases, and 12 bases separated the two germline ends. CDR3 in amino acids: CATSRDLAVGETQYF. The CDR3 DNA reads TGTGCCACCAGCAGAGATCTCGCAGTCGGAGAGACCCAGTACTTC.

This clonotype has ten or more counts. The chain couples TRBV25-1 to TRBJ1-1, with unresolved D. Germline loops: CDR1 MGHDK, CDR2 SYGVNS. Trimming took off 1 base at V and 10 bases at J, with 16 bases between the two ends. This CDR3 is built from 14 residues. CDR3 nucleotide sequence: TGTGCCAGCAGTGAATTTGGAGGAACTCCGGCAGCTTTCTTT. Protein sequence: CASSEFGGTPAAFF.

This clonotype was observed many times. The chain uses TRBV12-3 or TRBV12-4 and TRBJ2-1; no definite D call. This CDR3 has 12 residues. The V end lost 6 bases, the J end lost 3 bases, and 6 bases lay between the germline ends. In nucleotides, the CDR3 is TGTGCCAGCAGGATCGGCTACAATGAGCAGTTCTTC. It specifies CASRIGYNEQFF.

This clonotype was counted ten times or more. The rearrangement joins TRBV4-1 to TRBJ1-1, with 8 positions matching TRBD1. Germline V gene sequence: CDR1 MGHRA, CDR2 YSYEKL. This CDR3 is 15 amino acids long. Trimming at V came to 4 bases and at J to 5 bases, leaving 9 bases not matched to a gene. The CDR3 region has the DNA TGCGCCAGCAGCCGAGAACCGGGACAGGTTACTGAAGCTTTCTTT. Encoded protein: CASSREPGQVTEAFF.

This clonotype was observed at least ten times. The J gene is TRBJ2-7, the V gene TRBV7-9; the D gene could be TRBD1 or TRBD2 (5 bases each). Looked up from germline, CDR1 is SEHNR and CDR2 is FQNEAQ (reference sequence). The CDR3 length is 15 residues. The V end lost 2 bases, the J end lost 5 bases, and 16 bases lay between the germline ends. The CDR3 region is CASSLRDGTDNEQYV. DNA of the CDR3: TGTGCCAGCAGCTTACGGGACGGGACCGACAACGAGCAGTACGTC.

This clonotype has a count of ten or more. This chain links TRBV5-5 with TRBJ2-5; D gene uncertain. The CDR3 is 14 residues long. CDR1 is SGHKS and CDR2 is YYEKEE in the germline V gene (reference sequence). Between the trimmed V and J ends, which lost 2 bases and 1 base, there was a span of 9 bases. The CDR3: CASSFRGSQETQYF. CDR3 coding DNA: TGTGCCAGCAGCTTTCGTGGGTCCCAAGAGACCCAGTACTTC.

V and J are TRBV5-4 and TRBJ2-1, with 10 bases fitting TRBD2. The CDR3 is 14 amino acids. Per the germline V gene, CDR1 is SGHNT and CDR2 is YYREEE (reference sequence). J gave up 8 bases and V 3 bases, and 5 bases lay outside the gene matches. The CDR3 bases are TGTGCCAGCAGCTCAGCGGGGGGGCGCGATGAGCAGTTCTTC. This gives the protein CASSSAGGRDEQFF.

This clonotype has a handful of counts. The gene calls are TRBV5-1 and TRBJ2-1; 8 nucleotides align to TRBD1. This CDR3 is 14 amino acids long. Germline V gene lookup returns CDR1 SGHRS and CDR2 YFSETQ. V was pared by 0 bases and J by 8 bases, with 4 bases of the junction left unmatched. The CDR3 reads CASSLGTGSDEQFF. For the CDR3, the DNA is TGCGCCAGCAGCTTGGGGACAGGGAGCGATGAGCAGTTCTTC.

This chain uses TRBV30 with TRBJ2-2; the D gene is possibly TRBD1 (5 bases). V dropped 1 base and J dropped 7 bases, with 16 bases sitting between them. The length of the CDR3 is 15 residues. Germline V gives CDR1 GTSNPN, CDR2 SVGIG (reference sequence). CDR3 bases: TGTGCCTGGAGTGACCTGGACGAAAGGGGCGGGGAGCTGTTTTTT. Its translation is CAWSDLDERGGELFF.

This clonotype was seen at least ten times. The CDR3 nucleotides are TGCGCCAGCAGCTTGGGAGCAGGGGGTGGCAATCAGCCCCAGCATTTT. Translating it yields CASSLGAGGGNQPQHF. The J gene is TRBJ1-5, the V gene TRBV5-1, with 7 nucleotides matching TRBD1. The CDR3 has 16 residues. Per the germline V gene, CDR1 is SGHRS and CDR2 is YFSETQ. With V trimmed by 0 bases and J by 2 bases, 5 bases remained unmatched.

This clonotype was recorded at least ten times. The chain combines TRBV4-3 with TRBJ1-2; D gene uncertain. V was pared by 0 bases and J by 5 bases, with 7 bases between. The length of the CDR3 is 13 residues. Germline CDR1 and CDR2: LGHNA and YSLEER. The chain's CDR3 is CASSQESAYGYTF. For the CDR3, the DNA is TGCGCCAGCAGCCAAGAATCGGCTTATGGCTACACCTTC.

This clonotype was counted ten times or more. V and J are TRBV6-2 or TRBV6-3 and TRBJ2-7, with D perhaps assigned TRBD1 or TRBD2 (6 bases each). The length of the CDR3 is 12 residues. V was trimmed by 5 bases and J by 6 bases, leaving 11 bases between them. The V gene's germline CDR1 is MNHEY and CDR2 SVGEGT. Here the CDR3 reads CASSIGGIEQYV. Here the CDR3 DNA reads TGTGCCAGCAGTATCGGGGGCATCGAGCAGTACGTC.

Ten or more counts support this clonotype. The chain combines TRBV9 with TRBJ2-2; D unclear. CDR3 length: 17 residues. Between the trimmed V and J ends, which lost 1 base and 0 bases, there was a span of 13 bases. CDR1 and CDR2 from the germline V gene are SGDLS and YYNGEE. CDR3 bases: TGTGCCAGCAGCGTATTAGGGCGGTCCGCGAACACCGGGGAGCTGTTTTTT. Its translation: CASSVLGRSANTGELFF.

In its sample, this clonotype was seen many times. The V call is TRBV7-9, the J call TRBJ2-5, with 7 bases aligning to TRBD2. The germline CDR1 and CDR2 sequences are SEHNR and FQNEAQ (reference sequence). The CDR3 is 15 amino acids. After removal of 5 bases from V and 2 bases from J, the junction contained 8 bases not matched to a gene. CDR3 bases: TGTGCCAGCAGCGGCGGGGGTAGCAGTCAAGAGACCCAGTACTTC. This translates into CASSGGGSSQETQYF. Variable domain in full (rest from reference TRBV7-9 and TRBJ2-5): DTGVSQNPRHKITKRGQNVTFRCDPISEHNRLYWYRQTLGQGPEFLTYFQNEAQLEKSRLLSDRFSAERPKGSFSTLEIQRTEQGDSAMYLCASSGGGSSQETQYFGPGTRLLVL.

The table lists this clonotype with many counts. This chain joins TRBV5-1 and TRBJ2-2; D possibly corresponds to TRBD1 (5 bases). V lost 4 bases and J 2 bases, leaving 12 bases between the germline ends. Germline values: CDR1 SGHRS, CDR2 YFSETQ. This CDR3 is 15 amino acids long. Here the CDR3 reads CASSADRLNTGELFF. The CDR3 region has the DNA TGCGCCAGCAGCGCTGACAGATTAAACACCGGGGAGCTGTTTTTT.

The chain links TRBV5-4 to TRBJ2-5, with 7 bases aligning to TRBD1. Losses at the gene ends were 1 base for V and 5 bases for J; bases not matched to a gene: 5. The CDR3 extends over 14 amino acids. CDR1 is SGHNT and CDR2 is YYREEE in the germline V gene (reference sequence). The CDR3 DNA is TGTGCCAGCAGCTTGCAGGGGGTGGGGGAGACCCAGTACTTC. Protein: CASSLQGVGETQYF.